Each of the 10 T cell receptor beta chains below was sequenced from the same sample in a study of spatial heterogeneity in lung cancer. TCRdb reanalysed the 5' RACE reads using MiXCR and keeps one entry per CDR3 protein. The repertoire has about 26,000 distinct CDR3 sequences, over 10% of them found once; the top ten carry about 26%. The time point is: sample taken at primary tumor resection. Sequencing was performed on whole RNA extracted from tumor and nontumor lung tissue, or from frozen PBMC, and the material was left unsorted. The sample in question was PBMCs, obtained at surgery. Source of these receptors: a female donor with early-stage non-small cell lung cancer.

In its sample, this clonotype was seen many times. The rearrangement links TRBV2 to TRBJ1-2; D perhaps matches TRBD1 (5 bases). Germline CDR1 and CDR2: SNHLY and FYNNEI. The CDR3 extends over 15 amino acids. V was shortened by 3 bases and J by 5 bases, with 16 bases between the two germline ends. The CDR3 DNA follows: TGTGCCAGCAGTGATAACAGGCGGAGTGGGTATGGCTACACCTTC. Translating it yields CASSDNRRSGYGYTF.

This clonotype was detected ten times or more. The chain couples TRBV5-6 to TRBJ2-3, with TRBD2 matching 8 bases. Germline loops: CDR1 SGHDT, CDR2 YYEEEE. The CDR3 totals 15 residues. Trimming at V came to 2 bases and at J to 4 bases, leaving 6 bases not matched to a gene. CDR3 coding DNA: TGTGCCAGCAGCTTCAGGACGGGGGGGGCAGATACGCAGTATTTT. Protein sequence: CASSFRTGGADTQYF.

The chain uses TRBV3-1 and TRBJ2-1, with 16 bases identical to TRBD2. The ends lost 0 bases at V and 6 bases at J; junction bases unmatched: 5. The CDR3 sequence is 18 residues long. Germline assignment: CDR1 LGHDT and CDR2 YNNKEL (reference sequence). The CDR3 sequence: CASSQEGTSGRAVNEQFF. The CDR3 coding sequence is TGTGCCAGCAGCCAAGAGGGGACTAGCGGGAGGGCCGTCAATGAGCAGTTCTTC.

V gene TRBV27 combines with J gene TRBJ2-5; D unclear. CDR3 size: 16 residues. V lost 4 bases to trimming and J lost 5 bases, with 20 bases between them. Germline-derived CDR1 and CDR2 are MNHEY and SMNVEV (reference sequence). The chain's CDR3 is CASSSPKLGFMETQYF. The DNA for the CDR3 is TGTGCCAGCAGTTCACCAAAGCTGGGGTTCATGGAGACCCAGTACTTC.

This clonotype was seen at least ten times. V gene TRBV20-1 combines with J gene TRBJ1-1; tentatively, D is TRBD1 (5 bases). CDR3 length: 15 residues. CDR1 DFQATT and CDR2 SNEGSKA come from the germline V gene (reference sequence). Trimming removed 0 bases from V and 0 bases from J, with 11 bases in between. The CDR3 DNA sequence: TGCAGTGCTAGAGATCCGACAGACTTGAACACTGAAGCTTTCTTT. Translated, it gives CSARDPTDLNTEAFF.

Note on this clonotype: Being one base from a much bigger clone, this may be a read error. This sequence joins TRBV10-3 and TRBJ2-1, with D possibly matching TRBD2 (5 bases). The CDR3 is made up of 13 amino acids. The V end lost 10 bases, the J end lost 8 bases, and 18 bases lay between the germline ends. CDR1 is ENHRY, CDR2 SYGVKD, per germline. This CDR3 is CARTADHGDEQFF. The DNA for the CDR3 is TGTGCCAGAACCGCCGATCACGGGGATGAGCAGTTCTTC.

By sample fraction, this clonotype is medium-sized. This chain uses TRBV20-1 with TRBJ1-2, with D possibly matching TRBD1 (5 bases). V lost 0 bases, J lost 0 bases, and 8 bases lay in between. The CDR3 runs to 14 residues. The germline gives CDR1 DFQATT, CDR2 SNEGSKA (reference sequence). Here the CDR3 reads CSARDGAANYGYTF. CDR3 bases: TGCAGTGCTAGAGATGGGGCAGCTAACTATGGCTACACCTTC.

There are a few counts of this clonotype. V usage is TRBV7-2 and J usage is TRBJ2-5; TRBD2 is a possible D gene (6 bases). With 5 bases removed from V and 1 base from J, the gap between germline ends came to 8 bases. Germline lookup yields CDR1 SGHTA and CDR2 FQGNSA. The CDR3 contains 13 residues. The CDR3 DNA reads TGTGCCAGCAGCAGGGACTTCCAAGAGACCCAGTACTTC. The encoded protein is CASSRDFQETQYF.

The CDR3, as DNA: TGCGCCAGCAGCCAAATCGACCTGGGTGATACGCAGTATTTT. Encoded protein: CASSQIDLGDTQYF. This sequence joins TRBV4-3 and TRBJ2-3; D ambiguous. The V gene lost 2 bases and the J gene lost 6 bases, with 12 bases spanning the gap. The CDR3 spans 14 residues. Germline assignment: CDR1 LGHNA and CDR2 YSLEER.

The V and J genes are TRBV19 and TRBJ1-5, with D tentatively TRBD1 (5 bases). V dropped 5 bases and J dropped 1 base, with 15 bases sitting between them. This CDR3 is built from 16 residues. The germline CDR1 and CDR2 sequences are LNHDA and SQIVND (reference sequence). The CDR3 DNA is TGTGCCAGTAGTTTGGTGGGACCCCAAAGCAATCAGCCCCAGCATTTT. It specifies CASSLVGPQSNQPQHF.